This paragraph covers one T cell receptor (beta chain) sequence. CDR1 is LGHDT, CDR2 YNNKEL, per germline (reference sequence). CDR3 length: 18 amino acids. J lost 2 bases, V lost 3 bases, and 9 bases had no gene match. Stated time point: pre-sensitization, week 0. Treatment meaning: therapeutic diphenylcyclopropenone sensitization with weekly scalp DPC. The record originates from a study of human T cells and chemical hapten exposure. Study details: An area of 2 cm by roughly 2 cm on upper inner arm skin received 2% DPC for sensitization.

MiXCR was run by TCRdb on the RACE reads, yielding one entry per CDR3 protein. This sample has roughly 120,000 distinct CDR3 sequences, with around an eighth found just once. This TCR was sampled from a woman between 18 and 30 years old with alopecia areata. Some clones in this sample may be carry-over from other donors' samples. The chain combines TRBV3-1 with TRBJ2-7; 14 nucleotides agree with TRBD2. The source was whole blood, collected in connection with sensitization to the hapten diphenylcyclopropenone (DPC). CDR3 in amino acids: CASSHHGLAGGFTYEQYF. The CDR3 nucleotides read TGTGCCAGCAGCCACCACGGACTAGCGGGGGGATTTACCTACGAGCAGTACTTC.